The sequence of this TCR beta chain was determined in a study of T cells after yellow fever vaccination. TCRdb fed the 5' RACE reads into MiXCR, producing one record per CDR3 protein. The repertoire holds some 240,000 distinct CDR3 sequences, with 3% to 3.5% as singletons. This clonotype was observed a handful of times. CDR3 length: 18 amino acids. Germline V gene lookup returns CDR1 SGHTA and CDR2 FQGTGA. V dropped 2 bases and J dropped 7; count of bases not matched to a gene: 14. This rearrangement joins TRBV7-3 to TRBJ2-2, with 9 bases fitting TRBD2. The sample in question was CD4+ T cells sorted from PBMCs, obtained 10 days after the yellow fever booster vaccination. The sequence derives from a man aged 18 to 30 who received the YFV17D yellow fever vaccine. Written as DNA, the CDR3 is TGTGCCAGCAGCTTATCCCCTAGCGGGGCCCCGGTTAGCGGGGAGCTGTTTTTT. The encoded protein is CASSLSPSGAPVSGELFF.